The 5 T cell receptor beta chains presented below share a single source sample, sequenced in a study of T-cell reconstitution after alpha-beta-depleted transplantation in children. Preparation of the TCRbeta library was carried out with unique molecular identifiers. MiXCR, applied by TCRdb to the PCR reads, yields one record per CDR3 protein. The sample lists about 300,000 distinct CDR3 sequences; 9.5% to 13% were seen once. The source material was PBMCs, sampled before TCRalphabeta/CD19-depleted stem cell transplant. These receptors came from a boy in the first two years of life with acute myeloid leukemia, due to receive a stem cell transplant.

The chain couples TRBV5-6 to TRBJ2-3, with D maybe TRBD2 (6 bases). Germline V gene lookup returns CDR1 SGHDT and CDR2 YYEEEE. Trimming left V 0 bases short and J 2 bases short, with 16 bases between. CDR3 length: 17 residues. The CDR3 DNA is TGTGCCAGCAGCTTGGCGGGTCCGACGGGGGTCACAGATACGCAGTATTTT. Protein sequence: CASSLAGPTGVTDTQYF.

This clonotype occurred many times. CDR3 in DNA: TGTGCCAGCACCTACGAGTCCTTAGCCAAAAACATTCAGTACTTC. Translated, it gives CASTYESLAKNIQYF. The chain recombines TRBV2 with TRBJ2-4; D gene uncertain. This CDR3 has 15 amino acids. Germline V CDR1 and CDR2: SNHLY, FYNNEI. V was cut by 7 bases and J by 0 bases, with 13 bases left in between.

This chain joins TRBV29-1 and TRBJ2-7, with TRBD1 matching 8 bases. Trimming took 6 bases from V and 3 from J; bases not matched to a gene: 7. This CDR3 is 13 amino acids long. Germline CDR1 SQVTM, CDR2 ANQGSEA. CDR3 sequence: CSVVGQVRYEQYF. DNA of the CDR3: TGCAGCGTCGTGGGACAGGTCCGCTACGAGCAGTACTTC.

This clonotype was counted many times. V is TRBV11-2 and J is TRBJ2-5, with 8 nucleotides matching TRBD1. Trimming at V came to 1 base and at J to 4 bases, leaving 8 bases not matched to a gene. The CDR3 extends over 16 amino acids. Looked up from germline, CDR1 is SGHAT and CDR2 is FQNNGV. The CDR3 region has the DNA TGTGCCAGCAGCTTAGTAGAGACAGGGGTTGGAGAGACCCAGTACTTC. Residues: CASSLVETGVGETQYF.

This clonotype was seen ten or more times. The chain carries TRBV28 and TRBJ1-5, with TRBD1 as a possible D gene (5 bases). V was trimmed by 2 bases and J by 0 bases, leaving 8 bases between them. The CDR3 length is 15 residues. Germline V gives CDR1 MDHEN, CDR2 SYDVKM. Here the CDR3 reads CASSLRQSSNQPQHF. Written as DNA, the CDR3 is TGTGCCAGCAGTTTAAGACAGTCTAGCAATCAGCCCCAGCATTTT.